The 32 T cell receptor beta chains below were found in one sample sequenced in a study of cytomegalovirus exposure and HLA in healthy donors. PCR used 60 Vbeta primers and 13 Jbeta primers. Method: immunoSEQ multiplex PCR; TCRdb's copy keeps in-frame clones and lacks some. The data contain 110,000 or so clones, roughly 72% of them singletons. Sequenced input: PBMCs. These receptors all stem from a woman aged 50 to 65 in good health and CMV-seropositive.

This clone was observed a few times. The rearrangement links TRBV5-6 to TRBJ1-6; 8 bases are shared with TRBD1. This CDR3 spans 14 amino acids. Germline V CDR1 and CDR2: SGHDT, YYEEEE. V was clipped by 4 bases and J by 7 bases; unmatched bases: 4. CDR3 sequence reads: CASSLGDRNSPLHF. The CDR3 DNA reads as TGTGCCAGCAGCCTAGGGGACAGGAATTCACCCCTCCACTTT.

This clone was counted between two and nine times. The chain employs TRBV19 and TRBJ1-1, with 8 positions matching TRBD1. This CDR3 has 16 amino acids. The ends lost 3 bases at V and 2 bases at J; junction bases unmatched: 8. Germline V gives CDR1 LNHDA, CDR2 SQIVND (reference sequence). CDR3 nucleotide sequence: TGTGCCAGTAGTATGTGGACAGGGAAGACCAACACTGAAGCTTTCTTT. Translated, it gives CASSMWTGKTNTEAFF.

The chain recombines TRBV5-3 with TRBJ1-3; D might be TRBD1 (5 bases). TRBV5-3 is annotated as an ORF whose role is uncertain. V was cut by 0 bases and J by 2 bases, with 9 bases left in between. The CDR3 loop spans 15 amino acids. The CDR3 loop is CARSLECRAGNTIYF. Here the CDR3 DNA reads TGTGCCAGAAGCTTGGAGTGCAGGGCTGGAAACACCATATATTTT.

The chain joins TRBV5-1 to TRBJ1-2; unclear D gene. Germline loops: CDR1 SGHRS, CDR2 YFSETQ. Trimming shortened V by 0 bases and J by 8 bases, and 14 bases separated the two germline ends. The CDR3 spans 14 residues. CDR3 loop: CASSLDPGSGGYTF. The CDR3, as DNA: TGCGCCAGCAGCTTGGATCCGGGGTCCGGCGGCTACACCTTC.

This chain uses TRBV27 with TRBJ2-1; D might be TRBD1 (6 bases). Germline-derived CDR1 and CDR2 are MNHEY and SMNVEV (reference sequence). V lost 3 bases and J lost 9, with 12 bases in between. This CDR3 contains 13 residues. Here the CDR3 reads CASSFQGLGEQFF. In DNA form, the CDR3 reads TGTGCCAGCAGTTTTCAGGGGCTGGGTGAGCAGTTCTTC.

The table lists this clone with a few counts. This rearrangement joins TRBV10-3 to TRBJ1-4; D not certain. Germline-derived CDR1 and CDR2 are ENHRY and SYGVKD. Trimming cost V 6 bases and J 4 bases, with 15 bases left between them. The CDR3 is made up of 15 amino acids. The CDR3 reads CAIRNSGTDNEKLFF. DNA of the CDR3: TGTGCCATCAGAAATAGCGGAACCGATAATGAAAAACTGTTTTTT.

This clone was detected a few times. This CDR3 reads CASSKQGGTNTGELFF. In DNA, the CDR3 is TGTGCCAGTAGTAAACAGGGGGGGACGAACACCGGGGAGCTGTTTTTT. The V call is TRBV19, the J call TRBJ2-2; D might be TRBD1 (8 bases). V lost 4 bases and J 0 bases, leaving 12 bases between the germline ends. Germline loops: CDR1 LNHDA, CDR2 SQIVND (reference sequence). The CDR3 loop spans 16 amino acids.

This chain links TRBV29-1 with TRBJ1-1; no definite D call. CDR3 length equals 10 residues. Trimming removed 6 bases at V and 8 bases at J, with 10 bases between. Germline V lookup: CDR1 SQVTM, CDR2 ANQGSEA. In DNA, the CDR3 is TGCAGCGTCCATGCAGTGGAAGCTTTCTTT. Residues: CSVHAVEAFF.

The chain combines TRBV9 with TRBJ2-7; 8 nucleotides match TRBD1. The CDR3 has 14 amino acids. Germline V gene data show CDR1 as SGDLS and CDR2 as YYNGEE. V was pared by 0 bases and J by 6 bases, with 5 bases of the junction left unmatched. CDR3 amino acids: CASSVVGQGTEQYF. The DNA for the CDR3 is TGTGCCAGCAGCGTAGTAGGACAGGGCACCGAGCAGTACTTC.

The V gene is TRBV4-2, the J gene TRBJ1-5; TRBD1 matches 10 bases. Germline V gives CDR1 LGHNA, CDR2 YNFKEQ. The CDR3 totals 19 residues. Trimming at V came to 0 bases and at J to 6 bases, leaving 14 bases not matched to a gene. CDR3 DNA: TGTGCCAGCAGCCAAGATTTCTTCCCCGGGACAGGGGTTGTTCAGCCCCAGCATTTT. Translation: CASSQDFFPGTGVVQPQHF.

This chain uses TRBV29-1 with TRBJ2-7; 11 bases fit TRBD2. V dropped 6 bases and J dropped 7; count of bases not matched to a gene: 5. The germline V gene has CDR1 SQVTM and CDR2 ANQGSEA. There are 12 residues in the CDR3. The CDR3 DNA reads TGCAGCGTGACTAGCGGGACCGCGGAGCAGTACTTC. Translating gives CSVTSGTAEQYF.

The rearrangement links TRBV6-1 to TRBJ2-7; possibly TRBD2 for D (5 bases). This CDR3 spans 13 amino acids. Germline CDR1 and CDR2: MNHNS and SASEGT. The V gene lost 7 bases and the J gene lost 0 bases, with 10 bases spanning the gap. CDR3 bases: TGTGCCAGCACCCCGACTAACTCCTACGAGCAGTACTTC. Translating gives CASTPTNSYEQYF.

The V gene is TRBV5-4, the J gene TRBJ2-5, with D possibly TRBD2 on 5 matching bases. The V and J ends lost 0 bases and 0 bases respectively, with 15 bases between them. There are 17 residues in the CDR3. Germline V gene sequence: CDR1 SGHNT, CDR2 YYREEE (reference sequence). The DNA for the CDR3 is TGTGCCAGCAGCTTGGAGGGCGGGCGAATGAACCAAGAGACCCAGTACTTC. Residues: CASSLEGGRMNQETQYF.

The chain uses TRBV6-5 and TRBJ1-4; 8 bases map to TRBD1. Losses at the gene ends were 6 bases for V and 6 bases for J; bases not matched to a gene: 3. Germline-derived CDR1 and CDR2 are MNHEY and SVGAGI. CDR3 size: 13 residues. The CDR3 coding sequence is TGTGCCAGCAGGCTACAGGGGGATGAAAAACTGTTTTTT. This gives the protein CASRLQGDEKLFF.

The J gene is TRBJ2-1, the V gene TRBV5-4; TRBD2 matches at 9 bases. Germline CDR1 is SGHNT and CDR2 is YYREEE (reference sequence). The CDR3 length is 16 residues. Trimming cost V 1 base and J 3 bases; bases outside gene matches: 5. CDR3 sequence: CASSLISGGFYNEQFF. CDR3 nucleotides: TGTGCCAGCAGCTTGATTAGCGGGGGATTCTACAATGAGCAGTTCTTC.

This chain joins TRBV5-6 and TRBJ1-1; TRBD1 matches 8 bases. V trimming: 4 bases; J trimming: 1 base; junction bases outside the gene matches: 3. Germline CDR1 and CDR2: SGHDT and YYEEEE. This CDR3 contains 14 residues. In DNA form, the CDR3 reads TGTGCCAGCAGCCCGGGACAGGAGAACACTGAAGCTTTCTTT. Protein product: CASSPGQENTEAFF.

This clone was recorded a few times. This rearrangement joins TRBV6-4 to TRBJ2-3, with TRBD1 matching over 8 bases. Trimming took 4 bases from V and 1 from J; bases not matched to a gene: 7. The CDR3 has 16 amino acids. Germline V gives CDR1 MRHNA, CDR2 SNTAGT. Here the CDR3 reads CASSALTGAGTDTQYF. CDR3 nucleotides: TGTGCCAGCAGTGCCCTGACAGGGGCCGGCACAGATACGCAGTATTTT.

The chain is built from TRBV5-4 and TRBJ2-2, with 13 bases lining up with TRBD2. Per the germline V gene, CDR1 is SGHNT and CDR2 is YYREEE (reference sequence). The CDR3 has 19 residues. Unmatched junction bases numbered 10, after V lost 0 bases and J lost 5 bases. The chain's CDR3 is CASSLEGLAGVIGTGELFF. The DNA of the CDR3 is TGTGCCAGCAGCTTGGAAGGACTAGCGGGAGTAATTGGGACCGGGGAGCTGTTTTTT.

CDR3 amino acids: CASSQQKADTAYEQYF. The DNA of the CDR3 is TGTGCCAGCAGCCAACAAAAGGCGGACACAGCCTACGAGCAGTACTTC. This chain links TRBV4-2 with TRBJ2-7; D is perhaps TRBD1 (5 bases). Looked up from germline, CDR1 is LGHNA and CDR2 is YNFKEQ. This CDR3 spans 16 amino acids. The V end lost 2 bases, the J end lost 2 bases, and 16 bases lay between the germline ends.

This clone was seen only a few times. This rearrangement joins TRBV30 to TRBJ2-2, with TRBD2 matching 13 bases. V lost 8 bases, J lost 3 bases, and 6 bases stayed unmatched. The CDR3 has 15 amino acids. The germline V gene encodes CDR1 GTSNPN and CDR2 SVGIG (reference sequence). The CDR3 reads CARGLAGVHTGELFF. The CDR3 nucleotides are TGTGCCCGCGGACTAGCGGGGGTACACACCGGGGAGCTGTTTTTT.

V gene TRBV15 combines with J gene TRBJ2-1, with D possibly being TRBD1 (6 bases). The CDR3 contains 15 residues. Trimming shortened V by 0 bases and J by 8 bases, and 14 bases separated the two germline ends. Germline V gives CDR1 LNHNV, CDR2 YYDKDF (reference sequence). The CDR3 here is CATSRDAPGGDEQFF. In DNA, the CDR3 is TGTGCCACCAGCAGAGATGCCCCTGGGGGCGATGAGCAGTTCTTC.

The rearrangement joins TRBV4-1 to TRBJ1-2; D is undetermined. Germline loops: CDR1 MGHRA, CDR2 YSYEKL. The CDR3 runs to 13 residues. V dropped 0 bases and J dropped 6 bases, with 8 bases sitting between them. CDR3 region: CASSQDEPDGYTF. CDR3 coding DNA: TGCGCCAGCAGCCAAGATGAGCCGGATGGCTACACCTTC.

In its sample, this clone was seen once. This chain uses TRBV11-3 with TRBJ2-6; unclear D gene. The germline V and J ends were trimmed by 5 bases and 5 bases, with 7 bases remaining between them. The CDR3 has 13 residues. Germline V gene sequence: CDR1 SGHNT, CDR2 YENEEA. CDR3 in amino acids: CASSPDRANVLTF. CDR3 bases: TGTGCCAGCAGCCCCGACAGGGCCAACGTCCTGACTTTC.

The rearrangement links TRBV4-1 to TRBJ2-1; 9 bases map to TRBD2. The germline V gene encodes CDR1 MGHRA and CDR2 YSYEKL. The CDR3 spans 15 residues. V gave up 4 bases and J gave up 4 bases; unmatched junction bases: 5. The CDR3 loop reads CASSPPAGGYNEQFF. CDR3 nucleotide sequence: TGCGCCAGCAGCCCCCCAGCGGGGGGATACAATGAGCAGTTCTTC.

Only a few counts were recorded for this clone. V is TRBV9 and J is TRBJ1-4, with 9 bases lining up with TRBD1. This CDR3 is built from 15 residues. V lost 0 bases and J lost 7; bases outside the gene matches: 4. Per the germline V gene, CDR1 is SGDLS and CDR2 is YYNGEE. DNA of the CDR3: TGTGCCAGCAGCGTAGCCGGACAGGGGCCTGAAAAACTGTTTTTT. Its protein product is CASSVAGQGPEKLFF. The complete variable domain, with remaining parts taken from reference TRBV9 and TRBJ1-4, reads DSGVTQTPKHLITATGQRVTLRCSPRSGDLSVYWYQQSLDQGLQFLIQYYNGEERAKGNILERFSAQQFPDLHSELNLSSLELGDSALYFCASSVAGQGPEKLFFGSGTQLSVL.

The chain is built from TRBV18 and TRBJ2-7; D is possibly TRBD1 (6 bases). CDR1 and CDR2 (germline): KGHSH, LQKENI. The CDR3 has 14 residues. The germline V and J ends were trimmed by 3 bases and 5 bases, with 14 bases remaining between them. The chain's CDR3 is CASSPQGKGNEQYF. CDR3 DNA: TGTGCCAGCTCACCCCAGGGGAAGGGCAACGAGCAGTACTTC. Based on the CDR3 plus reference TRBV18 and TRBJ2-7, the full variable domain is NAGVMQNPRHLVRRRGQEARLRCSPMKGHSHVYWYRQLPEEGLKFMVYLQKENIIDESGMPKERFSAEFPKEGPSILRIQQVVRGDSAAYFCASSPQGKGNEQYFGPGTRLTVT.

The CDR3 reads CASSQADRLNTEAFF. For the CDR3, the DNA is TGCGCCAGCAGCCAGGCGGACAGGTTGAACACTGAAGCTTTCTTT. The chain joins TRBV4-3 to TRBJ1-1; 7 bases map to TRBD1. The V and J ends lost 3 bases and 0 bases, in that order; junction bases with no gene match: 4. The germline CDR1 and CDR2 sequences are LGHNA and YSLEER. The length of the CDR3 is 15 residues.

The chain is built from TRBV10-3 and TRBJ2-5, with D maybe TRBD2 (5 bases). Germline values: CDR1 ENHRY, CDR2 SYGVKD. Between the trimmed V and J ends, which lost 6 bases and 4 bases, there was a span of 12 bases. The CDR3 extends over 13 amino acids. This chain's CDR3 is CAISNTGRETQYF. CDR3 bases: TGTGCCATCAGCAATACGGGAAGAGAGACCCAGTACTTC.

The chain has TRBV7-9 and TRBJ2-7, with TRBD1 identical over 8 bases. Losses at the gene ends were 0 bases for V and 5 bases for J; bases not matched to a gene: 6. The V gene's germline CDR1 is SEHNR and CDR2 FQNEAQ (reference sequence). The CDR3 extends over 15 amino acids. The CDR3 spells CASSLATGVYHEQYF. CDR3 nucleotide sequence: TGTGCCAGCAGCTTAGCGACAGGGGTCTACCACGAGCAGTACTTC.

The chain combines TRBV7-2 with TRBJ1-4; 8 bases match TRBD1. The germline V gene has CDR1 SGHTA and CDR2 FQGNSA. V trimming: 5 bases; J trimming: 8 bases; junction bases outside the gene matches: 7. CDR3 size: 14 residues. The CDR3 region is CASSRDRGWEKLFF. The DNA of the CDR3 is TGTGCCAGCAGCCGAGACAGGGGTTGGGAAAAACTGTTTTTT.

The gene calls are TRBV7-2 and TRBJ1-1, with D possibly TRBD1 on 5 matching bases. Germline CDR1 is SGHTA and CDR2 is FQGNSA. Trimming shortened V by 7 bases and J by 4 bases, and 16 bases separated the two germline ends. This CDR3 contains 14 residues. The CDR3 spells CASKQTGGTTEAFF. The CDR3 DNA follows: TGTGCCAGCAAACAAACCGGGGGTACCACTGAAGCTTTCTTT.

The table lists this clone with a few counts. The rearrangement links TRBV5-1 to TRBJ2-7; the match to TRBD1 covers 11 bases. Germline V gene lookup returns CDR1 SGHRS and CDR2 YFSETQ. The junction had 6 bases not matched to a gene; V was cut back by 0 bases and J by 4 bases. The length of the CDR3 is 16 residues. The CDR3 region is CASSLDRTGGVYEQYF. The CDR3 DNA follows: TGCGCCAGCAGCTTGGATAGGACAGGGGGCGTGTACGAGCAGTACTTC.